These 14 T cell receptor beta chains share one sample of origin, sequenced in a study of response to subunit inactivated influenza vaccine. TCRdb used MiXCR to reprocess the RT-PCR reads, holding one entry per CDR3 protein. Among hundreds of thousands of distinct CDR3 sequences, 15% to 18% were seen once, and the ten largest hold approximately 10%. The sequencing used PBMCs from blood, collected roughly 12 days after vaccination. The receptors stem from a man between 45 and 60 years old who received an inactivated influenza vaccine.

In this sample, this clonotype turned up many times. This chain uses TRBV5-1 with TRBJ2-2; no reliable D call. Germline V gene data show CDR1 as SGHRS and CDR2 as YFSETQ. The CDR3 is 13 amino acids. V was clipped by 0 bases and J by 6 bases, with 6 bases between them. Here the CDR3 DNA reads TGCGCCAGCAGCTTGGAAGTGGCCGGGGAGCTGTTTTTT. Its protein product is CASSLEVAGELFF.

V gene TRBV7-2 combines with J gene TRBJ1-4; no reliable D call. There are 12 residues in the CDR3. V was cut by 2 bases and J by 8 bases, with 6 bases left in between. Germline CDR1 is SGHTA and CDR2 is FQGNSA. CDR3 DNA: TGTGCCAGCAGCTTATGGTCCGAAAAACTGTTTTTT. Translated: CASSLWSEKLFF.

This chain connects TRBV7-2 to TRBJ2-3, with 7 bases aligning to TRBD2. This CDR3 region has 14 residues. Germline lookup yields CDR1 SGHTA and CDR2 FQGNSA. The V and J ends lost 6 bases and 4 bases, in that order; junction bases with no gene match: 7. CDR3 sequence: CASRKAGKPDTQYF. CDR3 DNA sequence: TGTGCCAGCAGAAAAGCGGGAAAGCCAGATACGCAGTATTTT. Full variable domain (remainder filled in from reference TRBV7-2 and TRBJ2-3): GAGVSQSPSNKVTEKGKDVELRCDPISGHTALYWYRQSLGQGLEFLIYFQGNSAPDKSGLPSDRFSAERTGGSVSTLTIQRTQQEDSAVYLCASRKAGKPDTQYFGPGTRLTVL.

This CDR3 is CASSSRPGPYTDTQYF. The DNA of the CDR3 is TGTGCCAGCAGCTCACGTCCGGGCCCTTACACAGATACGCAGTATTTT. The gene calls are TRBV7-2 and TRBJ2-3; D gene unclear. V was trimmed by 4 bases and J by 2 bases, leaving 16 bases between them. The CDR3 spans 16 residues. Germline CDR1 and CDR2: SGHTA and FQGNSA.

This clonotype was picked up a small number of times. This chain joins TRBV20-1 and TRBJ2-3; the match to TRBD2 covers 8 bases. From germline, CDR1 is DFQATT and CDR2 SNEGSKA (reference sequence). CDR3 length: 15 residues. The ends lost 4 bases at V and 2 bases at J; junction bases unmatched: 8. CDR3 loop: CSANLRGGHTDTQYF. The CDR3 DNA sequence: TGCAGTGCTAATCTACGGGGGGGCCACACAGATACGCAGTATTTT.

The sample holds a few counts of this clonotype. V and J are TRBV11-2 and TRBJ1-1, with D unresolved. The CDR3 runs 13 residues. Trimming took off 3 bases at V and 4 bases at J, with 9 bases between the two ends. CDR1 is SGHAT and CDR2 is FQNNGV in the germline V gene. DNA for the CDR3: TGTGCCAGCAGCTTGACCTGGTCCACTGAAGCTTTCTTT. Its protein product is CASSLTWSTEAFF.

This clonotype occurred a few times. The CDR3 nucleotides read TGTGCCAGCAGCCCTGGGGCCGGCTCACCCCTCCACTTT. It specifies CASSPGAGSPLHF. The rearrangement links TRBV12-3 or TRBV12-4 to TRBJ1-6; D is possibly TRBD1 (5 bases). The CDR3 is 13 amino acids. V dropped 6 bases and J dropped 10 bases, with 13 bases sitting between them.

This chain joins TRBV20-1 and TRBJ2-3, with D perhaps TRBD1 (6 bases). From germline, CDR1 is DFQATT and CDR2 SNEGSKA (reference sequence). The CDR3 has 13 residues. V gave up 3 bases and J gave up 3 bases, with 10 bases separating them. As DNA, the CDR3 is TGCAGTGCTAGCGAAACAGGGACAGATACGCAGTATTTT. Translating it yields CSASETGTDTQYF.

This clonotype was counted ten times or more. J is TRBJ2-1 and V is TRBV5-6, with TRBD1 matching 8 bases. Germline loops: CDR1 SGHDT, CDR2 YYEEEE. The CDR3 has 13 residues. Trimming at V came to 5 bases and at J to 6 bases, leaving 4 bases not matched to a gene. The CDR3 is CASSWTGSNEQFF. CDR3 sequence (DNA): TGTGCCAGCAGTTGGACAGGGAGCAATGAGCAGTTCTTC. Full variable domain (remainder filled in from reference TRBV5-6 and TRBJ2-1): DAGVTQSPTHLIKTRGQQVTLRCSPKSGHDTVSWYQQALGQGPQFIFQYYEEEERQRGNFPDRFSGHQFPNYSSELNVNALLLGDSALYLCASSWTGSNEQFFGPGTRLTVL.

In this sample, this clonotype turned up many times. In DNA, the CDR3 is TGTGCCAGCAGTTGGGGACACAACTACGAGCAGTACTTC. It translates to CASSWGHNYEQYF. J is TRBJ2-7 and V is TRBV12-3 or TRBV12-4; TRBD1 is a possible D gene (6 bases). This CDR3 comprises 13 residues. The germline V and J ends were trimmed by 4 bases and 3 bases, with 10 bases remaining between them.

This clonotype was seen a handful of times. V gene TRBV11-2 combines with J gene TRBJ2-3, with TRBD2 as a possible D gene (5 bases). The CDR3 loop spans 16 amino acids. The V and J ends lost 1 base and 1 base respectively, with 12 bases between them. From germline, CDR1 is SGHAT and CDR2 FQNNGV. CDR3 coding DNA: TGTGCCAGCAGCTTAGTGGGGAGCAGCCGCACAGATACGCAGTATTTT. Translating it yields CASSLVGSSRTDTQYF.

This clonotype was recorded at least ten times. For the CDR3, the DNA is TGTGCCAGCAGTTTTGAAGGTTATAGCTACACCTTC. This translates into CASSFEGYSYTF. This chain uses TRBV12-3 or TRBV12-4 with TRBJ1-2; D not resolved. The CDR3 totals 12 residues. Trimming removed 3 bases at V and 9 bases at J, with 11 bases between.

This clonotype was counted only a few times. The chain joins TRBV6-5 to TRBJ2-5; D ambiguous. The V end lost 6 bases, the J end lost 7 bases, and 9 bases lay between the germline ends. Per germline, CDR1 MNHEY and CDR2 SVGAGI. The CDR3 has 11 residues. The CDR3 region is CASSDLGTQYF. CDR3 bases: TGTGCCAGCAGCGATTTGGGGACCCAGTACTTC.

The chain couples TRBV7-2 to TRBJ2-5; the D is unclear. The ends were cut back, 1 base at V and 3 bases at J, with 9 bases in the middle. The V gene's germline CDR1 is SGHTA and CDR2 FQGNSA. CDR3 length equals 14 residues. In DNA form, the CDR3 reads TGTGCCAGCAGCTTAGGTTTCAGAGAAGAGACCCAGTACTTC. Protein sequence: CASSLGFREETQYF.